This T cell receptor beta chain comes out of a study of blood T cell repertoires in COVID-19 (dated by TCRdb to the early 2020s). Broadly, across the study: Samples from collaborators originated in the United States, Italy and Spain and spanned both the acute and convalescent phases of COVID-19. Samples were obtained from the ongoing ImmuneRACE study (first 160 participants) and from 1,200 or so subjects provided by 6 global collaborators. The repertoires were released in a freely available public database meant as a resource for research on the immune response to SARS-CoV-2. Where available, HLA class I and class II types were obtained from metadata supplied by the sample provider rather than from assay-based typing. The dataset comprised deeply sampled blood TCRbeta repertoires from subjects exposed to, actively infected with, or recovered from COVID-19. Nearly every sample came with metadata listing a de-identified subject ID, COVID-19 status, age in years and sex. The material from the prospective study consisted of cDNA or gDNA derived from T cells, B-cell-depleted T cells, or PBMCs. What the work shows at the level of the full study, not this receptor alone: The amount of clinical and demographic metadata varied by source and participant and was provided uncurated.

The immunoSEQ Assay, a bias-controlled multiplex PCR, was used to amplify TCRbeta CDR3 regions from genomic DNA. Turning to the authors' computational methods: The number of nucleated cells in each sample was estimated from the amplification of reference gene primers within the assay. Sequence reads were collapsed and filtered to measure the absolute abundance of every unique TCRbeta CDR3 rearrangement. Productive Simpson clonality was computed per sample as the square root of Simpson's diversity index over productive rearrangements. TCRdb mirrors the immuneACCESS table, restricted to in-frame sequences. Some clones are absent from its copies; in checked studies, under half trace to an unresolved V gene, and the reason for the others is unknown. The D gene and trimming were derived from the DNA, and the V and J assignments and clone size from that table. Present in this sample are roughly 200,000 clones, approximately 90% of which were seen just once. The top ten clonotypes cover less than 15% of the sample.

Another Seattle source contributed samples from volunteer blood donors who had recovered from COVID-19. The collaborating institutions used their own protocols to collect whole blood in K2EDTA tubes. For TCRbeta analysis, collaborator samples were shipped as frozen whole blood, as isolated PBMCs, or as DNA extracted from either sample type. Reading from cysteine to phenylalanine, the CDR3 counts 16 amino acids. The retained sequence is limited to the CDR3, 48 bases, with the frame set at the first base. Germline trimming amounts to 4 bases on V and 0 bases on J, with 6 as the count of junction bases outside the gene matches. The germline V gene gives CDR1 as SGHRS and CDR2 as YFSETQ. With respect to this clone: The specificity of this receptor is unknown. No base-level quality is on record; no much larger clone is a single base apart.

This chain joins TRBV5-1 to TRBJ2-2; 7 central nucleotides agree with TRBD1. Sequencing used peripheral blood. This TCR was sampled from a woman between 18 and 30 years old who had recovered from COVID-19. The nucleotides read TGCGCCAGCAGCCGGGGACAGCGATCGAACACCGGGGAGCTGTTTTTT. Its translation reads: CASSRGQRSNTGELFF.